The 20 T cell receptor beta chains below were found in one sample sequenced in a study of control samples from healthy donors and cancer patients. Method: immunoSEQ multiplex PCR; TCRdb's copy keeps in-frame clones and lacks some. The table records 130,000 or so clones, about 88% of them present only once. The material sequenced was blood. The receptors shown here come from a man aged 45-65 years in good health.

This clone was counted between two and nine times. CDR3 amino acids: CSVGGAKTQYF. The DNA of the CDR3 is TGCAGTGTTGGGGGGGCGAAGACCCAGTACTTC. V usage is TRBV20-1 and J usage is TRBJ2-5; possibly TRBD2 for D (7 bases). The V gene's germline CDR1 is DFQATT and CDR2 SNEGSKA (reference sequence). The CDR3 is made up of 11 amino acids. V was trimmed by 7 bases and J by 6 bases, leaving 12 bases between them.

V is TRBV5-1 and J is TRBJ1-3, with TRBD1 matching over 9 bases. The CDR3 contains 15 residues. CDR1 SGHRS and CDR2 YFSETQ come from the germline V gene. V dropped 5 bases and J dropped 5; count of bases not matched to a gene: 8. The CDR3 region is CASRPRTGERNTIYF. The DNA of the CDR3 is TGCGCCAGCAGACCTCGGACAGGGGAACGAAACACCATATATTTT.

The chain carries TRBV20-1 and TRBJ1-1; D unresolved. The germline CDR1 and CDR2 sequences are DFQATT and SNEGSKA (reference sequence). The CDR3 consists of 13 residues. Trimming cost V 3 bases and J 1 base, with 9 bases left between them. CDR3 bases: TGCAGTGCTAGTGGCAGAAGGAACACTGAAGCTTTCTTT. This translates into CSASGRRNTEAFF.

The chain combines TRBV5-1 with TRBJ2-4; D is possibly TRBD2 (5 bases). The CDR3 sequence is 16 residues long. From germline, CDR1 is SGHRS and CDR2 YFSETQ. Trimming stripped 4 bases from V and 1 base from J, with 15 bases between. CDR3 in DNA: TGCGCCAGCAGCGCCGAAATCAGAGGGGCCAAAAACATTCAGTACTTC. The encoded protein is CASSAEIRGAKNIQYF.

This chain connects TRBV10-2 to TRBJ2-7; TRBD2 matches 13 bases. This CDR3 region has 18 residues. Germline V gene lookup returns CDR1 WSHSY and CDR2 SAAADI. V gave up 0 bases and J gave up 3 bases; unmatched junction bases: 8. CDR3 nucleotides: TGCGCCAGCAGTGAGTCCTATTTTTGGACTAGCGGGGGCTACGAGCAGTACTTC. It yields the protein CASSESYFWTSGGYEQYF.

The CDR3 reads CASSLEVSGEQETQYF. CDR3 bases: TGTGCCAGCAGCTTAGAGGTTAGCGGGGAACAAGAGACCCAGTACTTC. The rearrangement links TRBV7-6 to TRBJ2-5; 8 bases are shared with TRBD2. Germline CDR1 SGHVS, CDR2 FNYEAQ. Trimming took 1 base from V and 2 from J; bases not matched to a gene: 6. The CDR3 has 16 amino acids.

The chain carries TRBV27 and TRBJ2-5; a possible D gene is TRBD2 (5 bases). Germline V gene sequence: CDR1 MNHEY, CDR2 SMNVEV (reference sequence). Trimming left V 6 bases short and J 13 bases short, with 18 bases between. The CDR3 spans 12 residues. The chain's CDR3 is CASSQDRELLYF. The CDR3 DNA follows: TGTGCCAGCAGCCAAGACCGGGAATTATTGTACTTC.

The rearrangement joins TRBV5-1 to TRBJ2-5, with D maybe TRBD2 (5 bases). Trimming stripped 4 bases from V and 1 base from J, with 8 bases between. The length of the CDR3 is 13 residues. Germline-derived CDR1 and CDR2 are SGHRS and YFSETQ. The CDR3 sequence is CASSPGFQETQYF. In DNA, the CDR3 is TGCGCCAGCAGCCCGGGATTCCAAGAGACCCAGTACTTC.

V and J are TRBV5-6 and TRBJ1-2; D remains unclear. Between the trimmed V and J ends, which lost 0 bases and 8 bases, there was a span of 14 bases. The germline CDR1 and CDR2 sequences are SGHDT and YYEEEE. The CDR3 runs 14 residues. CDR3 bases: TGTGCCAGCAGCTTGGTGGCAGGCTCGAGGGGCTACACCTTC. Its translation is CASSLVAGSRGYTF.

A note on this clone: Since a much larger clone is just one base distant, this may be a read error. The rearrangement links TRBV19 to TRBJ1-5; tentative D call: TRBD1 (5 bases). Germline CDR1 reads LNHDA; CDR2 reads SQIVND (reference sequence). This CDR3 spans 15 amino acids. CDR3 nucleotides: TGTGCCGGTAGACCACAGGATTATAGCAATCAGCCCCAGCATTTT. The encoded protein is CAGRPQDYSNQPQHF.

The CDR3 region has the DNA TGTGCCAGCATGATGAATTACGGCAAAAATTCACCCCTCCACTTT. It yields the protein CASMMNYGKNSPLHF. V and J are TRBV27 and TRBJ1-6; D is ambiguous. Germline CDR1 MNHEY, CDR2 SMNVEV (reference sequence). V was clipped by 7 bases and J by 7 bases, with 17 bases between them. The CDR3 spans 15 residues.

The genes are TRBV5-1 and TRBJ2-5; 12 bases agree with TRBD2. Germline V gene lookup returns CDR1 SGHRS and CDR2 YFSETQ. Trimming cost V 2 bases and J 4 bases; bases outside gene matches: 3. This CDR3 comprises 15 residues. The CDR3 spells CASSFGLAGPETQYF. The CDR3 bases are TGCGCCAGCAGCTTCGGACTAGCGGGGCCAGAGACCCAGTACTTC.

The chain links TRBV7-9 to TRBJ1-2; D is uncertain. CDR1 is SEHNR, CDR2 FQNEAQ, per germline (reference sequence). Trimming stripped 1 base from V and 3 bases from J, with 9 bases between. This CDR3 spans 14 amino acids. The DNA for the CDR3 is TGTGCCAGCAGCTTAGGACACCAAGACTATGGCTACACCTTC. Its translation: CASSLGHQDYGYTF. The whole variable domain, remainder taken from reference TRBV7-9 and TRBJ1-2, is DTGVSQNPRHKITKRGQNVTFRCDPISEHNRLYWYRQTLGQGPEFLTYFQNEAQLEKSRLLSDRFSAERPKGSFSTLEIQRTEQGDSAMYLCASSLGHQDYGYTFGSGTRLTVV.

The chain uses TRBV27 and TRBJ2-5; 9 bases fit TRBD2. With 10 bases clipped from V and 2 bases from J, the junction kept 17 bases outside the gene matches. The CDR3 loop spans 17 amino acids. Germline assignment: CDR1 MNHEY and CDR2 SMNVEV (reference sequence). The CDR3 reads CATRLGGGAASQETQYF. For the CDR3, the DNA is TGTGCCACCCGGCTTGGCGGGGGGGCGGCATCGCAAGAGACCCAGTACTTC.

V and J are TRBV9 and TRBJ2-7; D call uncertain. There are 11 residues in the CDR3. Per the germline V gene, CDR1 is SGDLS and CDR2 is YYNGEE. The V end was cut by 2 bases, the J end by 10 bases, with 10 bases between. CDR3 protein: CASSVSTSQYF. As DNA, the CDR3 is TGTGCCAGCAGCGTCTCGACAAGTCAGTACTTC.

J is TRBJ2-5 and V is TRBV2; D remains unclear. Trimming removed 2 bases from V and 2 bases from J, with 9 bases in between. CDR3 length equals 14 residues. Germline V CDR1 and CDR2: SNHLY, FYNNEI. The CDR3: CASSERTQQETQYF. CDR3 bases: TGTGCCAGCAGTGAAAGGACCCAACAAGAGACCCAGTACTTC.

This chain uses TRBV5-1 with TRBJ2-5; 7 positions match TRBD2. In germline, CDR1 is SGHRS, CDR2 YFSETQ. V was pared by 4 bases and J by 4 bases, with 7 bases of the junction left unmatched. The CDR3 covers 14 residues. CDR3 nucleotide sequence: TGCGCCAGCAGCCAGACTAGCAGAAGAGAGACCCAGTACTTC. Amino acids: CASSQTSRRETQYF.

This sequence joins TRBV5-8 and TRBJ2-3; no clear D gene. V lost 4 bases and J 2 bases, leaving 11 bases between the germline ends. Germline V lookup: CDR1 SGHTS, CDR2 YDEGEE. This CDR3 has 14 residues. The DNA of the CDR3 is TGTGCCAGCAGCCGGGCGGTTTTCACAGATACGCAGTATTTT. It codes for CASSRAVFTDTQYF.

This clone was seen just once. The chain has TRBV27 and TRBJ2-5; 14 bases agree with TRBD2. CDR1 is MNHEY and CDR2 is SMNVEV in the germline V gene (reference sequence). The CDR3 covers 15 residues. V shed 7 bases and J 5 bases; nucleotides not matched to a gene: 6. The CDR3 nucleotides are TGTGCCAGCACCGGACTAGCGGGGGGTAGGGAGACCCAGTACTTC. Translation: CASTGLAGGRETQYF.

The CDR3 sequence is CASSLTGTSGGNSYEQYF. The CDR3 region has the DNA TGTGCCAGCTCACTTACCGGGACTAGCGGGGGGAACTCCTACGAGCAGTACTTC. The chain recombines TRBV18 with TRBJ2-7; 15 positions agree with TRBD2. The CDR3 sequence is 18 residues long. V lost 4 bases to trimming and J lost 0 bases; unmatched junction nucleotides: 7. From germline, CDR1 is KGHSH and CDR2 LQKENI.